Listed below are T cell receptor beta chains from one sample, sequenced in a study of blood T cell repertoires in COVID-19. TCRdb's copy holds only in-frame clones and misses some; the assay was immunoSEQ multiplex PCR. This table holds 200,000 or so clones, less than 90% found once. The sample comprised PBMCs or T cells enriched from blood (not recorded which). The receptor set was obtained from a woman aged 25 to 39 who had recovered from COVID-19. Both conserved end residues are part of each CDR3.

J gene: TRBJ2-1; V gene: TRBV7-3; CDR3 protein: CASSLTARGGFNEQFF
J gene: TRBJ2-5; V gene: TRBV3-1/TRBV3-2; CDR3 protein: CASSRFSSAQETQYF
J gene: TRBJ1-5; V gene: TRBV6-5; CDR3 protein: CASSYVDPGHNQPQHF
J gene: TRBJ2-7; V gene: TRBV4-3; CDR3 protein: CASSQDYRGLYEQYF
J gene: TRBJ1-2; V gene: TRBV7-2; CDR3 protein: CASSLAVGQVYGYTF
J gene: TRBJ1-5; V gene: TRBV6-2/TRBV6-3; CDR3 protein: CASSYALGGRQPQHF
J gene: TRBJ1-1; V gene: TRBV6-4; CDR3 protein: CASSDTQKNTEAFF
J gene: TRBJ1-2; V gene: TRBV5-1; CDR3 protein: CASSSPGQGFNGYTF
J gene: TRBJ1-3; V gene: TRBV24-1; CDR3 protein: CATSDCVQGDSGNTIYF
J gene: TRBJ1-1; V gene: TRBV18; CDR3 protein: CASSPIGQSNTEAFF
J gene: TRBJ1-2; V gene: TRBV10-3; CDR3 protein: CAISEPWEGHGYTF
J gene: TRBJ2-3; V gene: TRBV7-2; CDR3 protein: CASSGTSTDTQYF
J gene: TRBJ1-1; V gene: TRBV27; CDR3 protein: CASTPGHQNTEAFF
J gene: TRBJ1-1; V gene: TRBV4-3; CDR3 protein: CASSQDYGGDTEAFF
J gene: TRBJ1-5; V gene: TRBV7-6; CDR3 protein: CASSPGTGVAQPQHF
J gene: TRBJ2-7; V gene: TRBV27; CDR3 protein: CASKLGGGGSSYEQYF
J gene: TRBJ2-3; V gene: TRBV7-2; CDR3 protein: CASSWSGGAADTQYF
J gene: TRBJ1-6; V gene: TRBV4-3; CDR3 protein: CASSQTGDNSPLHF
J gene: TRBJ2-2; V gene: TRBV4-3; CDR3 protein: CASSHRDRGGGELFF
J gene: TRBJ2-3; V gene: TRBV5-1; CDR3 protein: CASRLGVRLTDTQYF
J gene: TRBJ2-3; V gene: TRBV27; CDR3 protein: CASSLGRGGFGTDTQYF
J gene: TRBJ2-2; V gene: TRBV4-3; CDR3 protein: CASSQRGNTGELFF
J gene: TRBJ2-5; V gene: TRBV5-6; CDR3 protein: CASSFLVPGRQETQYF
J gene: TRBJ1-6; V gene: TRBV7-2; CDR3 protein: CASSLDSGGGSPLHF
J gene: TRBJ1-6; V gene: TRBV6-4; CDR3 protein: CASSESGRVSPLHF
J gene: TRBJ2-1; V gene: TRBV10-3; CDR3 protein: CATDPGTSGGPYNEQFF
J gene: TRBJ1-1; V gene: TRBV18; CDR3 protein: CASSPRGENTEAFF
J gene: TRBJ1-5; V gene: TRBV5-5; CDR3 protein: CASSLAGQGWQPQHF
J gene: TRBJ1-5; V gene: TRBV15; CDR3 protein: CATSRGRGLGNQPQHF
J gene: TRBJ2-2; V gene: TRBV3-1/TRBV3-2; CDR3 protein: CASRTSGLANTGELFF
J gene: TRBJ2-3; V gene: TRBV6-4; CDR3 protein: CASSEGQRWTDTQYF
J gene: TRBJ1-2; V gene: TRBV5-1; CDR3 protein: CASSFNRGGDVVYGYTF
J gene: TRBJ2-7; V gene: TRBV11-2; CDR3 protein: CASSLGVRSSYEQYF
J gene: TRBJ1-2; V gene: TRBV15; CDR3 protein: CATSRDRRQGYGYTF